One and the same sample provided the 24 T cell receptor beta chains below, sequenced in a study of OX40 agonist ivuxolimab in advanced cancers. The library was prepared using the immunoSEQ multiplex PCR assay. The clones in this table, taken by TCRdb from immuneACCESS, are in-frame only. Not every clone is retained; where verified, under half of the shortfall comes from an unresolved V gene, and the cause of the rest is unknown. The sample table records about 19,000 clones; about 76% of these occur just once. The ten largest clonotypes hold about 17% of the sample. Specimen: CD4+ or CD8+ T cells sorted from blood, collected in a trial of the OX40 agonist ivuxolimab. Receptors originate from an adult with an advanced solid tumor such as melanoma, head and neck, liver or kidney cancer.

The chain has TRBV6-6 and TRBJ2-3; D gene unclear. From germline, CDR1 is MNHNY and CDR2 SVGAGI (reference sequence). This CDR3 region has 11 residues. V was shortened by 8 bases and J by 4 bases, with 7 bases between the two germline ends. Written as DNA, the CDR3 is TGTGCCAGCGAGTACGCAGATACGCAGTATTTT. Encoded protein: CASEYADTQYF.

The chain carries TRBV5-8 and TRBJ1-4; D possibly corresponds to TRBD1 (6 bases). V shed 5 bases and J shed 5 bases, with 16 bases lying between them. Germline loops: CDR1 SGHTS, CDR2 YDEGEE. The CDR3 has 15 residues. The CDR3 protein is CASSFWGRKNEKLFF. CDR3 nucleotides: TGTGCCAGCAGTTTTTGGGGGCGGAAAAATGAAAAACTGTTTTTT.

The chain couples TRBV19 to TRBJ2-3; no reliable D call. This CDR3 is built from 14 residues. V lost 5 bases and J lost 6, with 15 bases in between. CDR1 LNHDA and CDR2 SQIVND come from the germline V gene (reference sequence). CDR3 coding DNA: TGTGCCAGTAGTGCCGGTCCCGCCTCGGATACGCAGTATTTT. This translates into CASSAGPASDTQYF.

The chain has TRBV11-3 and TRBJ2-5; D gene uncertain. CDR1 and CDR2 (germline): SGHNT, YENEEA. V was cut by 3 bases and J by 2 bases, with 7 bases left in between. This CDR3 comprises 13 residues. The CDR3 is CASSFRPQETQYF. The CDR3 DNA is TGTGCCAGCAGCTTCCGGCCGCAAGAGACCCAGTACTTC.

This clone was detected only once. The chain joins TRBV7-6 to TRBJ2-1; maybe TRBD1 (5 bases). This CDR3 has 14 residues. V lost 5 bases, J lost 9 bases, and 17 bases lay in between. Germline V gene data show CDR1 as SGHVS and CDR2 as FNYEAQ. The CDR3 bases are TGTGCCAGCAGCCAACCAGACAGCCGTGGTGAGCAGTTCTTC. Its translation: CASSQPDSRGEQFF.

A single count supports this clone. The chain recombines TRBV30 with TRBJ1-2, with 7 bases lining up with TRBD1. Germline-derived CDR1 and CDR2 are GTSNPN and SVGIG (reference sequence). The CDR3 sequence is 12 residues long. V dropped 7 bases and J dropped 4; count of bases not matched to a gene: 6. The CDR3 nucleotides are TGTGCCTCAACAGGGGCGACCTATGGCTACACCTTC. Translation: CASTGATYGYTF.

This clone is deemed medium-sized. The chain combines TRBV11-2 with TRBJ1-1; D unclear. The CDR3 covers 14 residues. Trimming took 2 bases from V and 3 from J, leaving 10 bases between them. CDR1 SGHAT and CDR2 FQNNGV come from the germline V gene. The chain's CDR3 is CASSLTTGDTEAFF. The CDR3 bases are TGTGCCAGCAGCTTAACCACCGGGGACACTGAAGCTTTCTTT. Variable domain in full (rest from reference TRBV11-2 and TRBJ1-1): EAGVAQSPRYKIIEKRQSVAFWCNPISGHATLYWYQQILGQGPKLLIQFQNNGVVDDSQLPKDRFSAERLKGVDSTLKIQPAKLEDSAVYLCASSLTTGDTEAFFGQGTRLTVV.

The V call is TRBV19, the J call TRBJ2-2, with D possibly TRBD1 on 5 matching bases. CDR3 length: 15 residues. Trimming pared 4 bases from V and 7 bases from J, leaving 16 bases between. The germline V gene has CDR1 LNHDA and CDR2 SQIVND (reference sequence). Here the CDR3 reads CASSSWGSLGGELFF. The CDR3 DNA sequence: TGTGCCAGTAGTAGCTGGGGCAGCCTTGGCGGGGAGCTGTTTTTT. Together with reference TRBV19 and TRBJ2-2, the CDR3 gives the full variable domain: DGGITQSPKYLFRKEGQNVTLSCEQNLNHDAMYWYRQDPGQGLRLIYYSQIVNDFQKGDIAEGYSVSREKKESFPLTVTSAQKNPTAFYLCASSSWGSLGGELFFGEGSRLTVL.

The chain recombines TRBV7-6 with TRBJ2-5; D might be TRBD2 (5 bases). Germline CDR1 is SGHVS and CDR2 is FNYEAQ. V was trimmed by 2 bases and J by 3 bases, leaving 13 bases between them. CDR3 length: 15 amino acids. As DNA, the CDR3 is TGTGCCAGCAGCTTATTTCGGGGAAGGGAAGAGACCCAGTACTTC. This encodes CASSLFRGREETQYF. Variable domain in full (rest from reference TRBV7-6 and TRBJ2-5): GAGVSQSPRYKVTKRGQDVALRCDPISGHVSLYWYRQALGQGPEFLTYFNYEAQQDKSGLPNDRFSAERPEGSISTLTIQRTEQRDSAMYRCASSLFRGREETQYFGPGTRLLVL.

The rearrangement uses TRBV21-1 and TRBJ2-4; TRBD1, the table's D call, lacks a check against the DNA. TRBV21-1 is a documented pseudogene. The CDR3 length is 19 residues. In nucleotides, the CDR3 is TGTGCCAGCAGCAGCGAACAGGGGTCCCTTTCCCCCCCCAAAAACATTCAGTACTTC. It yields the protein CASSSEQGSLSPPKNIQYF.

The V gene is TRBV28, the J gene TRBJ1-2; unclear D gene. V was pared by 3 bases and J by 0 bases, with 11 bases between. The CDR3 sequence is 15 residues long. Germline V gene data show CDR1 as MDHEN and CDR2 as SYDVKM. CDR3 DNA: TGTGCCAGCAGTTTCGTCCAGGTCACTAACTATGGCTACACCTTC. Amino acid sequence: CASSFVQVTNYGYTF.

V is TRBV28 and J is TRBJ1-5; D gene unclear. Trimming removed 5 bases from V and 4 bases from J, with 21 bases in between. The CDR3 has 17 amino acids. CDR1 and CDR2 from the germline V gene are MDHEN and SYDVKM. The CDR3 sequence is CASSHPLARDWNQPQHF. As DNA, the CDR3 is TGTGCCAGCAGTCACCCACTTGCGAGGGATTGGAATCAGCCCCAGCATTTT.

The CDR3 loop reads CASSWTENTEAFF. In nucleotides, the CDR3 is TGCGCCAGCAGCTGGACAGAGAACACTGAAGCTTTCTTT. This rearrangement joins TRBV5-1 to TRBJ1-1; weak D call: TRBD1 (6 bases). The germline V gene encodes CDR1 SGHRS and CDR2 YFSETQ. V lost 3 bases, J lost 1 base, and 7 bases lay in between. This CDR3 contains 13 residues.

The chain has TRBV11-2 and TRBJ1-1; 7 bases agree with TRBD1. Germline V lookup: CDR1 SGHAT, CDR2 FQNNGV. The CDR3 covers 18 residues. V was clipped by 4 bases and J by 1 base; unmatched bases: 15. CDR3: CASSSIPTTRTGNTEAFF. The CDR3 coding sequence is TGTGCCAGCAGCTCCATCCCCACGACGAGGACAGGGAACACTGAAGCTTTCTTT.

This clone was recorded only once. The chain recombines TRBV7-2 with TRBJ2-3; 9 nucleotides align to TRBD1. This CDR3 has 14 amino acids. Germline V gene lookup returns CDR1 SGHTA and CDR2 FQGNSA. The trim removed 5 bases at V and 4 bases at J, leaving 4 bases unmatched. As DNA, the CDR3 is TGTGCCAGCAGCCCTGGACAGGGGCCAGATACGCAGTATTTT. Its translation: CASSPGQGPDTQYF.

The CDR3 here is CASSQDHRTVVEKLFF. CDR3 DNA sequence: TGCGCCAGCAGCCAAGATCACCGGACAGTGGTCGAAAAACTGTTTTTT. V usage is TRBV4-1 and J usage is TRBJ1-4; a weak D match, TRBD1 (6 bases). The germline CDR1 and CDR2 sequences are MGHRA and YSYEKL. The V end was cut by 0 bases, the J end by 8 bases, with 16 bases between. The CDR3 has 16 residues.

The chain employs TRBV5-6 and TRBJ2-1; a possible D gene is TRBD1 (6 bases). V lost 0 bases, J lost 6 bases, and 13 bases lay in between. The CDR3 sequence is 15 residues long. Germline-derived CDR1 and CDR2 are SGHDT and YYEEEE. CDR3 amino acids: CASSLGPTGTNEQFF. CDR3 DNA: TGTGCCAGCAGCTTGGGCCCGACAGGCACCAATGAGCAGTTCTTC.

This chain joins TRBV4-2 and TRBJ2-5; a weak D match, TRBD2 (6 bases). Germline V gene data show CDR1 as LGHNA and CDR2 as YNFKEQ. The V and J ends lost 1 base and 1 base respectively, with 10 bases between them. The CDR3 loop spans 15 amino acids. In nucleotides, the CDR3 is TGTGCCAGCAGCCAAGGACAACTAGCCCAAGAGACCCAGTACTTC. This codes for CASSQGQLAQETQYF.

The CDR3 region has the DNA TGCGCCAGCAGCCAAGAGTTTAGAGGGGCTGCCTACGAGCAGTACTTC. Translated, it gives CASSQEFRGAAYEQYF. The chain joins TRBV4-3 to TRBJ2-7; D may be TRBD1 or TRBD2 (5 bases each). This CDR3 spans 16 amino acids. V was clipped by 0 bases and J by 2 bases, with 14 bases between them. The germline V gene has CDR1 LGHNA and CDR2 YSLEER.

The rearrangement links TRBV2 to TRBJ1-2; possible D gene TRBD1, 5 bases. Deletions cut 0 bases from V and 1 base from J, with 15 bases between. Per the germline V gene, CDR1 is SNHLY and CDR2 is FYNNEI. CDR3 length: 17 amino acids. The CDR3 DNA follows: TGTGCCAGCAGTGAAGCGCCCGCGGCAGGGATTAACTATGGCTACACCTTC. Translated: CASSEAPAAGINYGYTF.

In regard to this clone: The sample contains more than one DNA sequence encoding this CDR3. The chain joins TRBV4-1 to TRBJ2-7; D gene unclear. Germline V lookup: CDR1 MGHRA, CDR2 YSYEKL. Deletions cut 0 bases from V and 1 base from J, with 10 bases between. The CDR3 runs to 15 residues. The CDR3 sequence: CASSQEERSSYEQYF. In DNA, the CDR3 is TGCGCCAGCAGCCAAGAGGAGCGTTCGTCCTACGAGCAGTACTTC.

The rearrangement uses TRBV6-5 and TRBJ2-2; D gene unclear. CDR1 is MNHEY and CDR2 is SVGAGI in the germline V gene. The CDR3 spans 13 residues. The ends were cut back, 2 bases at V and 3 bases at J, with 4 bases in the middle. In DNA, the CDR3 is TGTGCCAGCAGTTACGGATACACCGGGGAGCTGTTTTTT. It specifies CASSYGYTGELFF.

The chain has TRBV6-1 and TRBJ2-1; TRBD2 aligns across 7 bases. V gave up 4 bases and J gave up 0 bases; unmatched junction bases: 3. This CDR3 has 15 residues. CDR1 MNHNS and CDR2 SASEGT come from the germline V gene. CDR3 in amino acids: CASSASGYSYNEQFF. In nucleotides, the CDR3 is TGTGCCAGCAGTGCTAGCGGATACTCCTACAATGAGCAGTTCTTC.

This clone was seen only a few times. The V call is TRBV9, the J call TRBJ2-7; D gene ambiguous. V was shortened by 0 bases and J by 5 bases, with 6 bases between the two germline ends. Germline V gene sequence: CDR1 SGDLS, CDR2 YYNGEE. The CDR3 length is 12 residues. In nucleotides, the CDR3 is TGTGCCAGCAGCGTAGGTTCGGACGAGCAGTACTTC. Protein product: CASSVGSDEQYF.